This T cell receptor beta chain came from a study of cytomegalovirus exposure and HLA in healthy donors. V was shortened by 4 bases and J by 3 bases, with 17 bases between the two germline ends. This CDR3 has 16 residues. Germline lookup yields CDR1 LGHNA and CDR2 YSLEER. This PCR relied on a set of 60 Vbeta primers and 13 Jbeta primers. Repertoires were generated with immunoSEQ multiplex PCR, while TCRdb's copy carries only in-frame clones and drops some. The sample holds tens of thousands of clones. Study-wide results and caveats: Analyses of presence/absence relied on an assumption of roughly uniform sequencing depth across donors.

Comment on this clone: Its antigen remains unidentified.

The sequence derives from a woman aged 45-65 years in good health and CMV-seropositive. Sequenced: PBMCs. V usage is TRBV4-3 and J usage is TRBJ2-3; D is undetermined. DNA of the CDR3: TGCGCCAGCAGCCCCTCGTGGAGATCTGGGACAGATACGCAGTATTTT. This codes for CASSPSWRSGTDTQYF.